These 23 T cell receptor beta chains share one sample of origin, sequenced in a study of sequential checkpoint blockade in melanoma. The treatment is: randomized to nivolumab then ipilimumab (arm A) or the reverse (arm B). Using immunoSEQ multiplex PCR, the repertoire was profiled, and TCRdb retains in-frame clones only, with some absent. The sample lists around 3,900 clones, 20% to 25% occurring once. The source material was tumor tissue (inferred from file names), sampled from a patient given nivolumab and ipilimumab in sequence. The receptors shown here come from a human donor with melanoma.

V usage is TRBV19 and J usage is TRBJ2-6; D possibly uses TRBD1 or TRBD2 (5 bases each). Germline CDR1 and CDR2: LNHDA and SQIVND (reference sequence). This CDR3 has 16 residues. V was clipped by 6 bases and J by 1 base, with 13 bases between them. CDR3 coding DNA: TGTGCCAGTAGGGGGACGGTCCGATCTGGGGCCAACGTCCTGACTTTC. As protein: CASRGTVRSGANVLTF. Looking up the rest from reference TRBV19 and TRBJ2-6 gives the full variable domain: DGGITQSPKYLFRKEGQNVTLSCEQNLNHDAMYWYRQDPGQGLRLIYYSQIVNDFQKGDIAEGYSVSREKKESFPLTVTSAQKNPTAFYLCASRGTVRSGANVLTFGAGSRLTVL.

The rearrangement links TRBV1 to TRBJ1-3. TRBV1 counts as a pseudogene. The CDR3 runs to 15 residues. The DNA for the CDR3 is TGCGCCAGCAGCCAAGATGTGGAAGTCGGAAACACCATATATTTT. Encoded protein: CASSQDVEVGNTIYF.

The rearrangement links TRBV5-1 to TRBJ1-4; maybe TRBD1 (5 bases). Trimming removed 2 bases at V and 7 bases at J, with 15 bases between. There are 15 residues in the CDR3. Germline CDR1 reads SGHRS; CDR2 reads YFSETQ. CDR3 sequence (DNA): TGCGCCAGCAGCTTACAAGGGGCGTTGAGTGAAAAACTGTTTTTT. As protein: CASSLQGALSEKLFF.

By share of the sample, this clone is large (0.1 to 1%). The genes are TRBV11-3 and TRBJ2-3, with D perhaps being TRBD1 or TRBD2 (5 bases each). Per the germline V gene, CDR1 is SGHNT and CDR2 is YENEEA. The CDR3 consists of 16 residues. Trimming stripped 3 bases from V and 2 bases from J, with 15 bases between. This chain's CDR3 is CASSLASAGTTDTQYF. The CDR3 coding sequence is TGTGCCAGCAGCTTGGCTTCGGCAGGGACCACAGATACGCAGTATTTT.

This clone was found a few times. The chain recombines TRBV19 with TRBJ1-5; the D is unclear. Germline loops: CDR1 LNHDA, CDR2 SQIVND (reference sequence). This CDR3 comprises 14 residues. V gave up 10 bases and J gave up 6 bases, with 19 bases separating them. CDR3: CANADGLHPQPQHF. The CDR3 DNA reads as TGTGCCAACGCGGACGGACTCCATCCTCAGCCCCAGCATTTT.

The sample holds many counts of this clone. The chain links TRBV10-1 to TRBJ1-1, with a weak D call TRBD1 (6 bases). The CDR3 spans 14 residues. Germline V gene sequence: CDR1 WNHNN, CDR2 SYGVQD (reference sequence). Trimming pared 5 bases from V and 1 base from J, leaving 11 bases between. CDR3 sequence reads: CASSRGQTNTEAFF. The CDR3, as DNA: TGCGCCAGCAGTCGCGGACAGACGAACACTGAAGCTTTCTTT.

This clone was seen a few times. CDR3 nucleotide sequence: TGTGCCAGCATACCACAGGGATCGAACACTGAAGCTTTCTTT. It translates to CASIPQGSNTEAFF. The chain joins TRBV6-8 to TRBJ1-1; a weak D match, TRBD1 (6 bases). V lost 7 bases and J lost 1, with 13 bases in between. The CDR3 consists of 14 residues. CDR1 is MNHGY, CDR2 SAAAGT, per germline.

This clone was detected ten times or more. The rearrangement links TRBV9 to TRBJ1-2; no clear D. V was cut by 1 base and J by 6 bases, with 16 bases left in between. CDR3 length: 15 amino acids. CDR1 and CDR2 (germline): SGDLS, YYNGEE. In nucleotides, the CDR3 is TGTGCCAGCAGCGTAAGTTTCCCAGAACGAGATGGCTACACCTTC. This translates into CASSVSFPERDGYTF.

This chain links TRBV18 with TRBJ1-2, with D tentatively TRBD1 (5 bases). The germline V and J ends were trimmed by 2 bases and 8 bases, with 12 bases remaining between them. The germline V gene has CDR1 KGHSH and CDR2 LQKENI. This CDR3 contains 13 residues. Written as DNA, the CDR3 is TGTGCCAGCTCACCAGGGGCAGGCTCGGGCTACACCTTC. It yields the protein CASSPGAGSGYTF.

V is TRBV6-8 and J is TRBJ2-1; 10 bases match TRBD1. The CDR3 consists of 16 residues. Trimming took 8 bases from V and 9 from J; bases not matched to a gene: 16. Germline V lookup: CDR1 MNHGY, CDR2 SAAAGT. In DNA, the CDR3 is TGTGCCAGCTCCATATTCCCGGACAGGGGGTTTGGTGAGCAGTTCTTC. Its translation: CASSIFPDRGFGEQFF.

This clone appeared many times. The rearrangement uses TRBV11-3 and TRBJ2-5, with D possibly matching TRBD2 (5 bases). The CDR3 totals 17 residues. With 5 bases removed from V and 5 bases from J, the gap between germline ends came to 24 bases. Germline lookup yields CDR1 SGHNT and CDR2 YENEEA. The CDR3 here is CASSQGRLNGVTETQYF. The CDR3 DNA reads as TGTGCCAGCAGCCAAGGACGTCTGAACGGGGTGACGGAGACCCAGTACTTC.

This clone was seen just once. DNA of the CDR3: TGCGCCAGCAGTTTCCAAGGGACAGGGGATGTAGGCGATGGCTACACCTTC. This translates into CASSFQGTGDVGDGYTF. V is TRBV5-1 and J is TRBJ1-2, with 10 bases aligning to TRBD1. The germline V gene has CDR1 SGHRS and CDR2 YFSETQ. The CDR3 sequence is 17 residues long. V was pared by 5 bases and J by 6 bases, with 16 bases of the junction left unmatched.

This clone turned up a few times. The chain couples TRBV2 to TRBJ2-1, with 9 positions matching TRBD2. V was clipped by 6 bases and J by 4 bases; unmatched bases: 4. The CDR3 totals 14 residues. Germline V lookup: CDR1 SNHLY, CDR2 FYNNEI. The CDR3 loop is CASRAGGPYNEQFF. The CDR3 nucleotides read TGTGCCAGCAGGGCGGGGGGGCCGTACAATGAGCAGTTCTTC. The entire variable domain, with the rest obtained from reference TRBV2 and TRBJ2-1, is as follows: EPEVTQTPSHQVTQMGQEVILRCVPISNHLYFYWYRQILGQKVEFLVSFYNNEISEKSEIFDDQFSVERPDGSNFTLKIRSTKLEDSAMYFCASRAGGPYNEQFFGPGTRLTVL.

The chain employs TRBV19 and TRBJ2-1; D unresolved. Trimming cost V 8 bases and J 10 bases, with 12 bases left between them. The CDR3 is made up of 11 amino acids. Germline lookup yields CDR1 LNHDA and CDR2 SQIVND (reference sequence). CDR3 loop: CASAFLGEQFF. The CDR3 bases are TGTGCCAGTGCCTTCCTGGGGGAGCAGTTCTTC.

This clone was seen ten or more times. V usage is TRBV9 and J usage is TRBJ1-2; D might be TRBD1 (5 bases). CDR1 is SGDLS, CDR2 YYNGEE, per germline. Trimming left V 0 bases short and J 2 bases short, with 14 bases between. This CDR3 is 16 amino acids long. CDR3 residues: CASSVGAGLRNYGYTF. The CDR3 DNA reads as TGTGCCAGCAGCGTAGGGGCAGGGTTACGGAACTATGGCTACACCTTC.

In its sample, this clone is medium-sized. The chain uses TRBV12-5 and TRBJ1-5, with D tentatively TRBD1 (6 bases). The CDR3 runs 11 residues. The germline CDR1 and CDR2 sequences are LGHNT and FRNRAP. The CDR3 is CAAGDNQPQHF. As DNA, the CDR3 is TGTGCGGCAGGGGACAATCAGCCCCAGCATTTT.

The V call is TRBV18, the J call TRBJ1-2; a weak D match, TRBD1 (6 bases). The CDR3 is 14 residues long. The V gene lost 3 bases and the J gene lost 4 bases, with 12 bases spanning the gap. The V gene's germline CDR1 is KGHSH and CDR2 LQKENI. For the CDR3, the DNA is TGTGCCAGCTCACCGCGGACAGAGAGCTATGGCTACACCTTC. Its translation: CASSPRTESYGYTF.

This clone occurred a few times. This rearrangement joins TRBV12-5 to TRBJ2-3; 11 nucleotides align to TRBD2. CDR1 LGHNT and CDR2 FRNRAP come from the germline V gene. After removal of 4 bases from V and 8 bases from J, the junction contained 8 bases not matched to a gene. The CDR3 spans 15 residues. CDR3 bases: TGTGCTAGTGGTTCGGTAGCGGGGGGGCCAGGTACGCAGTATTTT. Residues: CASGSVAGGPGTQYF.

This clone is classed as medium-sized. The rearrangement uses TRBV11-3 and TRBJ2-5, with D unresolved. The germline CDR1 and CDR2 sequences are SGHNT and YENEEA. The CDR3 totals 14 residues. Deletions cut 3 bases from V and 9 bases from J, with 17 bases between. CDR3 in amino acids: CASSLEQAARAQYF. The CDR3 DNA is TGTGCCAGCAGCTTGGAGCAGGCTGCCCGGGCCCAGTACTTC. The variable domain in full, with the rest retrieved from reference TRBV11-3 and TRBJ2-5, is EAGVVQSPRYKIIEKKQPVAFWCNPISGHNTLYWYLQNLGQGPELLIRYENEEAVDDSQLPKDRFSAERLKGVDSTLKIQPAELGDSAVYLCASSLEQAARAQYFGPGTRLLVL.

This clone showed up just a few times. The rearrangement uses TRBV23-1 and TRBJ1-2, with 10 nucleotides matching TRBD1. TRBV23-1 carries the ORF label, with uncertain function. The CDR3 has 13 residues. The V segment lost 6 bases and the J segment 4 bases; nucleotides outside the gene matches: 2. Here the CDR3 reads CASRGTGVYGYTF. The DNA for the CDR3 is TGCGCCAGCAGAGGGACAGGGGTCTATGGCTACACCTTC.

This chain connects TRBV29-1 to TRBJ2-6; D is possibly TRBD2 (5 bases). Trimming removed 5 bases from V and 2 bases from J, with 16 bases in between. Germline CDR1 and CDR2: SQVTM and ANQGSEA. The CDR3 consists of 16 residues. CDR3 residues: CSVMGWTSTGANVLTF. CDR3 bases: TGCAGCGTTATGGGCTGGACTTCTACTGGGGCCAACGTCCTGACTTTC.

This clone was seen a few times. The chain carries TRBV6-8 and TRBJ2-3, with TRBD1 matching 7 bases. Per germline, CDR1 MNHGY and CDR2 SAAAGT. The J segment lost 0 bases and the V segment lost 7 bases, leaving 7 bases of the junction unmatched. CDR3 size: 15 residues. The CDR3 nucleotides read TGTGCCAGCAACCTGGACAGGCCGAGCACAGATACGCAGTATTTT. Translation: CASNLDRPSTDTQYF.

This clone was seen only once. V and J are TRBV18 and TRBJ1-2, with 8 bases aligning to TRBD1. The trim removed 3 bases at V and 4 bases at J, leaving 7 bases unmatched. The CDR3 is 15 amino acids. Germline V gene data show CDR1 as KGHSH and CDR2 as LQKENI. CDR3 in amino acids: CASSPETGVIYGYTF. The CDR3 DNA sequence: TGTGCCAGCTCACCTGAGACAGGGGTAATCTATGGCTACACCTTC. The whole variable domain, remainder taken from reference TRBV18 and TRBJ1-2, is NAGVMQNPRHLVRRRGQEARLRCSPMKGHSHVYWYRQLPEEGLKFMVYLQKENIIDESGMPKERFSAEFPKEGPSILRIQQVVRGDSAAYFCASSPETGVIYGYTFGSGTRLTVV.